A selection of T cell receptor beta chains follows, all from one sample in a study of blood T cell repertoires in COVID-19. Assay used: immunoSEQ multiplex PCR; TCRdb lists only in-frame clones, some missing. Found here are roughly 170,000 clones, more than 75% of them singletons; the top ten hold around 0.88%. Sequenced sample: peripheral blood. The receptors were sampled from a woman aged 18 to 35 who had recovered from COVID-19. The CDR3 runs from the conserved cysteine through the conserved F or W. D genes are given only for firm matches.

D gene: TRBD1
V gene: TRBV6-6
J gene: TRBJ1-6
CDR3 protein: CASNTGQGLSPLHF
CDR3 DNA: TGTGCCAGCAATACGGGACAGGGGCTTTCACCCCTCCACTTT

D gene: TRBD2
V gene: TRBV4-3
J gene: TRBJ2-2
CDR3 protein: CASSQDQTGLVQDTGELFF
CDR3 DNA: TGCGCCAGCAGCCAAGATCAAACGGGACTAGTTCAAGACACCGGGGAGCTGTTTTTT

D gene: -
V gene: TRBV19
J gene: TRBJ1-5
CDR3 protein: CASSRFRVEQPQHF
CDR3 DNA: TGTGCCAGTAGTAGATTCAGGGTCGAGCAGCCCCAGCATTTT

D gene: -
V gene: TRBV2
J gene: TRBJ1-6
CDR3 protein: CASNPDGVGSPLHF
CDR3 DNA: TGTGCCAGCAATCCCGACGGGGTGGGTTCACCCCTCCACTTT

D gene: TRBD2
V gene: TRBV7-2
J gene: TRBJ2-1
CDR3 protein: CASSLESSGYNEQFF
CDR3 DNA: TGTGCCAGCAGCTTAGAATCTAGCGGCTACAATGAGCAGTTCTTC

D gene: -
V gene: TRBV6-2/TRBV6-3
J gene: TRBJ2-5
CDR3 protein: CASSSTRWGTQYF
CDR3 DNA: TGTGCCAGCAGCTCGACTAGATGGGGGACCCAGTACTTC

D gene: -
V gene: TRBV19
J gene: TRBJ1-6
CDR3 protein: CASRQGRVSPLHF
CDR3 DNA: TGTGCCAGTAGACAAGGGCGGGTTTCACCCCTCCACTTT

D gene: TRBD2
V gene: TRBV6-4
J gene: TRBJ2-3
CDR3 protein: CASSDSSGATDTQYF
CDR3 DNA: TGTGCCAGCAGTGACTCAAGCGGGGCCACAGATACGCAGTATTTT

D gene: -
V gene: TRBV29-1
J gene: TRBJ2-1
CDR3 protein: CSVERGNRPFF
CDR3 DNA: TGCAGCGTTGAACGAGGGAATAGGCCGTTCTTC

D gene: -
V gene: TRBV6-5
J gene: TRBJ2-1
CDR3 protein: CASAGPREQFF
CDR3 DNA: TGTGCCAGCGCTGGTCCGCGTGAGCAGTTCTTC

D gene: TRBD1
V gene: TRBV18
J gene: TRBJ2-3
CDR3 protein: CASSRDRGTDTQYF
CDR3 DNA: TGTGCCAGCTCAAGGGACAGGGGGACAGATACGCAGTATTTT